This TCR beta chain came from a study of cytomegalovirus exposure and HLA in healthy donors (dated by TCRdb to 2016 to 2017). Notes on the research overall: According to an earlier analysis of 587 of the donors, roughly 180 million T cells yielded 120 million or so unique TCR beta sequences and 250 to 350 Gb of sequence data. Rather than using new phenotypic data, the later analysis identified candidate immune exposures from TCR beta sequences and from how often those sequences occurred across donors. In a later analysis, previously published TCR beta repertoires from several hundred donors were re-analyzed and high-resolution HLA genotyping was added so that TCR occurrence patterns could be studied. The study was designed to test whether signatures of past pathogen exposure could be identified by cataloging public T cell receptors. The T cell repertoires of 700 or so subjects were profiled by immunosequencing and related to cytomegalovirus serostatus. Typing coverage varied by locus: about 629-630 donors for A, B, C, DRB1 and DQB1; some 520 for DQA1; about 590 for DPA1; under 490 for DPB1. Donor age, sex, ethnicity and CMV serostatus were collected together with the repertoire data. HLA typing included class I and class II loci at four-digit resolution. About 280 gigabases of sequencing data and approximately 85 million unique TCR sequences were included in an early release covering several hundred HLA-typed donors. Of the roughly 400 genotyped donors, 81% were placed in the genetic ancestry cluster associated with self-reported Caucasian donors. High-throughput TCR immunosequencing, statistical association of individual TCRs with disease status, and machine learning were combined to predict cytomegalovirus infection status. In addition to the first cohort of 666 subjects, a separate validation cohort of approximately 110 different subjects was used. A handful of DR-DQ haplotypes were handled as single units for association and clustering because linkage in the cohort was strong. An earlier analysis of several hundred of the donors used high-throughput TCR beta sequencing to judge whether each TCR beta V gene segment behaved as functional or pseudogenic. In a later genetic analysis, genome-wide SNP genotypes for about 65% of the roughly 700 donors were used, and that subset was treated as a discovery cohort. All discovery cohort repertoires had been generated using a single sequencing platform. Across about 380 genotyped donors of the cohort, an average of about 240,000 unique TCR beta nucleotide sequences per donor were sequenced, and about a sixth of those sequences were non-productive. What the research found in general, with its limitations: The classifier was reported to diagnose cytomegalovirus status with high specificity and sensitivity in both the original and validation cohorts. The authors suggested that the approach could potentially be extended to other disease states and immunological phenotypes. A further reported finding was that TCR beta sequences accurately predicted the HLA-A and HLA-B alleles for most subjects in the first cohort. An earlier analysis of approximately 540 of the donors showed that most TCR beta V segments appeared in productive rearrangements either about 87% or about 30% of the time, which broadly matched IMGT annotations. Because HLA typing was missing for some donors at each locus, association tests included only the typed subset. The study gave a list of 150 to 200 TCR beta chains associated with cytomegalovirus. At a false discovery rate of 0.05, a later analysis linked 15,000 to 20,000 TCR beta sequences to specific HLA alleles. In vitro tests confirmed that a few of the cytomegalovirus-associated TCR beta chains recognize cytomegalovirus antigens. Linkage disequilibrium might explain the correlated functional status among segregating V segments, but an unknown experimental factor could not be ruled out. While some public TCRs were present in many individuals, most TCR sequences turned up only very rarely across donors. In a later analysis, TCR association rates were found to vary across HLA loci, with the most associated TCRs seen for DRB1 alleles and the fewest for HLA-C alleles. An association between a missense DCLRE1C variant and V-gene and J-gene trimming of TCR beta chains was found in a later genetic analysis and replicated in an independent cohort. In a later analysis, most CMV-associated TCR beta chains were found to appear HLA-restricted, with HLA associations seemingly driven largely by CMV exposure. A later analysis reported that several top co-occurrence clusters appeared linked to parvovirus B19, influenza, CMV and Epstein-Barr virus. Presence/absence analyses assumed roughly uniform sequencing depth across donors, an assumption that may not hold. Assigning TCR associations to individual alleles was difficult when HLA alleles, especially DR and DQ, strongly co-occurred. The earlier analysis of a few hundred of the donors excluded over 15 rarely observed V segments, including chromosome 9 orphons, because counts were too low. Some IMGT-functional V segments, including TRBV6-2 and TRBV6-3, could not be told apart with the 87-base-pair reads, so those segments were excluded. The only immune exposure information available for the cohort was CMV serostatus. A later genetic analysis reported fewer N-insertions in productive TCRs among donors in an Asian-associated ancestry cluster than the roughly 700-donor mean. The sequencing pipeline was judged likely to have produced a cluster of highly shared sequence variants as a technical artifact. In this cohort, only TCR beta chains were sequenced, and detectable features were limited by the absence of alpha or paired-chain data. Compared with equally common non-associated chains, HLA-associated TCR beta chains in a later analysis were more clonally expanded and had lower generation probabilities.

Measured from the cysteine to the phenylalanine, the CDR3 is 14 residues long. Solely the CDR3 DNA is kept, with 42 bases framed from the first base. V and J are truncated by 3 bases and 10 bases respectively, leaving an intervening sequence of 15 bases. The germline V gene sets CDR1 to SGHVS and CDR2 to FNYEAQ. The cohort was made up of approximately 670 healthy bone marrow donors. At the time of sampling, every cohort member was nominally healthy, though immune exposures that went unrecorded were likely present. The donor was CMV seronegative and belonged to the group of more than 300 seronegative cohort members. Each donor provided a peripheral blood sample, and peripheral blood mononuclear cells were used for TCR beta sequencing. Genomic DNA extraction from the blood cell samples was performed with the Qiagen DNeasy Blood Extraction Kit. This clone was recorded a few times. Its antigen is unknown. No per-base quality is available; no much larger clone lies one base away.

The library was generated by the immunoSEQ multiplex PCR assay. The multiplex PCR relied on a mix of 60 forward primers for TCR Vbeta segments and 13 reverse primers for TCR Jbeta segments. Amplification of the CDR3 region of rearranged TCR beta genes was performed with a multiplex PCR assay on genomic DNA. Amplified TCR beta libraries were sequenced as 87-base-pair reads on the Illumina HiSeq System. The original methods were these. In a later analysis, tens of millions of unique TCR beta chains were counted across the roughly 700 repertoires, and approximately 11 million of these chains were shared by at least two donors. To remove PCR and sequencing errors, raw reads were error-corrected and collapsed into unique sequences using a nearest-neighbor algorithm that merged closely related sequences. Alignment of CDR3 sequences to IMGT reference sequences was used to assign V, D and J gene segments. For a sequence to be retained, at least a six-nucleotide match to both a V gene segment and a J gene segment was required. Rearrangements were called productive when the CDR3 lacked stop codons and stayed in frame with V and J; all others were non-productive. CDR3 was defined according to IMGT convention as the region running from the second conserved V-encoded cysteine to the conserved J-encoded phenylalanine. The earlier analysis of 587 of the donors excluded any sequence lacking an unambiguous match to a single V gene segment. An earlier analysis of a few hundred of the donors called V segments functional above 56.7% productive rearrangements and segregating when the between-donor standard deviation exceeded 5%. To diagnose cytomegalovirus status from the catalog of TCR beta chain sequences, a statistical classification framework was built. V and J gene assignment, in a later analysis, came from comparing TCR nucleotide sequences with IMGT/GENE-DB human TR gene sequences. The TCRdist pipeline was used in a later analysis to assign CDR3 sequences and most-parsimonious VDJ recombination scenarios. In a later analysis, each TCR beta chain was defined by its CDR3 amino acid sequence together with its V-gene family, and reads without a unique V-gene family were excluded. In a later analysis, around 600 highly shared, low-generation-probability nucleotide sequences were removed to address suspected cross-contamination and a sequencing artifact. In a later analysis, a clonal expansion index was calculated for each public chain from normalized within-repertoire ranks of inferred template counts. In a later analysis, generation probabilities were computed with a VDJ recombination model fitted to out-of-frame rearrangements, and the resulting probabilities were checked against IGoR. In a later analysis, hypergeometric tests were used to score TCR-TCR, TCR-HLA and TCR-CMV co-occurrence, with a repertoire-size bias correction applied to TCR pairs. To estimate false discovery rates, a later analysis permuted the HLA or CMV assignments 20 times. In a later analysis, co-occurring TCRs were grouped using DBSCAN, and TCRdist sequence similarity was added for clustering within HLA-allele-positive subsets. Co-occurrence clustering excluded repertoires with fewer than 30,000 or more than 120,000 public chains, plus five with anomalous nucleotide sharing. In TCRdb, the immuneACCESS table is reduced to in-frame sequences with V and J assigned. These tables do not hold every clone; where another copy was compared, an unresolved V gene accounts for under half, and the others remain unexplained. V and J calls and clone size come straight from that table; D and trimming were deduced from the DNA. Here the sample has a few hundred thousand clones; roughly 80% occur a single time. 1.3% to 1.5% of the sample is taken by the ten largest.

The TCR originated in a girl under 18 in good health and CMV-seronegative. The specimen was PBMCs. The rearranged chain carries TRBV7-6 and TRBJ1-4; TRBD1 is perhaps the D gene, given 5 matching bases. The CDR3 amino acid sequence is: CASSLAGNPGKLFF. The base sequence is TGTGCCAGCAGCTTGGCAGGGAACCCCGGAAAACTGTTTTTT.